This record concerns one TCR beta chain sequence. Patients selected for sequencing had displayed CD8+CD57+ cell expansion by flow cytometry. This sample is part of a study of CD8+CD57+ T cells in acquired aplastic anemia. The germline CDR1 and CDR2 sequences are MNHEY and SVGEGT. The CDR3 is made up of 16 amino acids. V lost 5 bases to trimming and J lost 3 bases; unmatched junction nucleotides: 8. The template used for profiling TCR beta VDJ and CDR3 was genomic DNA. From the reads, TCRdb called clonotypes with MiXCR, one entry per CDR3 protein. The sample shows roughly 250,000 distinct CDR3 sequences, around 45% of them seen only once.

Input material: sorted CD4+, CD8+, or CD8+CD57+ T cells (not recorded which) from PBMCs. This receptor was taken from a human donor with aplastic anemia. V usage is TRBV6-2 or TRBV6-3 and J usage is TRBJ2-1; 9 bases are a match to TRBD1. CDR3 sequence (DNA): TGTGCCAGCAGTCTCCACCGGGACAGGGTCTACAATGAGCAGTTCTTC. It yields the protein CASSLHRDRVYNEQFF.